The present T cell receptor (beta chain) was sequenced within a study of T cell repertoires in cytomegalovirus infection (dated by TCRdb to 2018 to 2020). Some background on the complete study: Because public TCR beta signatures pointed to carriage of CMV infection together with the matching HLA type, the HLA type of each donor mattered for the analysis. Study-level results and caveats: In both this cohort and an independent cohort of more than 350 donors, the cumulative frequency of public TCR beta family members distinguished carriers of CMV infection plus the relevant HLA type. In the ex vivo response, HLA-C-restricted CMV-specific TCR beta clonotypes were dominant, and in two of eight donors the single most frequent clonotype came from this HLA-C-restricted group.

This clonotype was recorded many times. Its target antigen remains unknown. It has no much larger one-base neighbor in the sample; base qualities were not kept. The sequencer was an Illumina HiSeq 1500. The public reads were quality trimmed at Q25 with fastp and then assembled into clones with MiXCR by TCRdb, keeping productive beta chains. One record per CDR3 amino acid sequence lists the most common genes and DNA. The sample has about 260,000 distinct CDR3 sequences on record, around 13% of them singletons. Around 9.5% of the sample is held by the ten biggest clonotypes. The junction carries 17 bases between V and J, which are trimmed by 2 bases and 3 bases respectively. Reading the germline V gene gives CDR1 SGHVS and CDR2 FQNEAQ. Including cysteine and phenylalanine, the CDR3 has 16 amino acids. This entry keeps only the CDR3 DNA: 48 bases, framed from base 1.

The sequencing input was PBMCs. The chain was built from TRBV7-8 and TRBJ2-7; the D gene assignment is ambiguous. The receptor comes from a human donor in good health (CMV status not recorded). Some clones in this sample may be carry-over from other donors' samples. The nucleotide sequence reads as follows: TGTGCCAGCAGCTTATTCGACACGGTCTCGGACTACGAGCAGTACTTC. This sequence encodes CASSLFDTVSDYEQYF.